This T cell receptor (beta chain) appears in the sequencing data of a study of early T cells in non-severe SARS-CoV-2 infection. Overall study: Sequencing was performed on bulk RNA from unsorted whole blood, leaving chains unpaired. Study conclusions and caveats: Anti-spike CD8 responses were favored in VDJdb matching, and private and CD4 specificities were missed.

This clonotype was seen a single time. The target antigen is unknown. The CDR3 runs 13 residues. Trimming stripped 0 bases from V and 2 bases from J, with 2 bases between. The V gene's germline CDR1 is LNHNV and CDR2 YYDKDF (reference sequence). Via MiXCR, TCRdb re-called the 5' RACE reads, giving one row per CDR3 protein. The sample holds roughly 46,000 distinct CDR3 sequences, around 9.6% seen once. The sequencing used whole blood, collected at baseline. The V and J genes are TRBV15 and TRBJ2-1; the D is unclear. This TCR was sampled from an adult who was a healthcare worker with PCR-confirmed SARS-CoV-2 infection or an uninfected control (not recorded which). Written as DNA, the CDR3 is TGTGCCACCAGCAGAGACGCCTACAATGAGCAGTTCTTC. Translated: CATSRDAYNEQFF.